This T cell receptor (beta chain) was found in a study of response to subunit inactivated influenza vaccine. The study's findings and limits: That few new T cells are recruited by each seasonal influenza vaccination was the authors' suggestion.

TCRdb itself ran the RT-PCR reads through MiXCR, one entry per CDR3 protein. This sample has fewer than 700,000 distinct CDR3 sequences, with over 10% found just once. CDR3 length: 15 amino acids. V was pared by 1 base and J by 5 bases, with 12 bases between. This clonotype was counted at least ten times. What it binds is unknown. This receptor was obtained from a man aged 45-65 years who received an inactivated influenza vaccine. The material sequenced was PBMCs from blood, taken 45 days after vaccination. This rearrangement joins TRBV12-3 or TRBV12-4 to TRBJ2-1; D might be TRBD1 (6 bases). CDR3 residues: CASSLDWAGDNEQFF. The DNA for the CDR3 is TGTGCCAGCAGTTTAGACTGGGCAGGGGACAATGAGCAGTTCTTC.